A selection of T cell receptor beta chains follows, all from one sample in a study of early T cells in non-severe SARS-CoV-2 infection. In TCRdb, the 5' RACE reads were re-called with MiXCR into one record per CDR3 protein. The sample lists about 48,000 distinct CDR3 sequences, approximately 7.6% occurring once. Sequencing was done on a sample of whole blood. All receptors come from an adult who was a healthcare worker with PCR-confirmed SARS-CoV-2 infection or an uninfected control (not recorded which). Each CDR3 is given with its conserved first and last residue. The D gene is left open where the match is weak. Some rows have no size entry. The others give once, few or many, or a class for an expanded clone.

>TRBV2|TRBD1|TRBJ1-5|NA
TGTGCCAGCAGCGGGACAGGGGGAGGACCCCAGCATTTT
CASSGTGGGPQHF
>TRBV19|TRBD1|TRBJ1-5|many
TGTGCCAGTAATCCGTCCGGGACAGGGCTCAATCAGCCCCAGCATTTT
CASNPSGTGLNQPQHF
>TRBV10-3|TRBD2|TRBJ2-3|many
TGTGCCATCAGTGAGGGCGGGGGGGTTGATACGCAGTATTTT
CAISEGGGVDTQYF
>TRBV11-2|NA|TRBJ2-3|few
TGTGCCAGCAAACGGACAGGCACAGATACGCAGTATTTT
CASKRTGTDTQYF
>TRBV20-1|NA|TRBJ1-4|many
TGCAGTGCTTCTGGACAGAAATTGGAACTGTTTTTT
CSASGQKLELFF
>TRBV2|TRBD2|TRBJ2-1|many
TGTGCCAGCAGTGAATATGTAGCGGGGGGATACAATGAGCAGTTCTTC
CASSEYVAGGYNEQFF
>TRBV5-1|NA|TRBJ1-2|NA
TGCGCCAGCAGCTTGGAAGTTGGGACCTATGGCTACACCTTC
CASSLEVGTYGYTF
>TRBV2|TRBD1|TRBJ1-3|many
TGTGCCAGCAGCGATGGGACAGCAGCTGGAAACACCATATATTTT
CASSDGTAAGNTIYF
>TRBV3-1|TRBD1|TRBJ2-7|many
TGTGCCAGCAGCCAAGCCGGGACAGGTCTCGAGCAGTACTTC
CASSQAGTGLEQYF
>TRBV12-3/TRBV12-4|NA|TRBJ2-7|many
TGTGCCAGCAGTTCGACAGCCTACGAGCAGTACTTC
CASSSTAYEQYF
>TRBV5-1|TRBD2|TRBJ2-1|NA
TGCGCCAGCACCCTAGCGGGGAACTCCTACAATGAGCAGTTCTTC
CASTLAGNSYNEQFF
>TRBV9|TRBD1|TRBJ1-6|NA
TGTGCCAGCAGCCCGGGACAGGGGAGATCACCCCTCCACTTT
CASSPGQGRSPLHF
>TRBV11-2|NA|TRBJ2-2|many
TGTGCCAGCAGCTCCGTAGCCAACACCGGGGAGCTGTTTTTT
CASSSVANTGELFF
>TRBV7-9|NA|TRBJ1-2|many
TGTGCCAGCAGCTTAGGTCGACAGAGAAGTGGCTACACCTTC
CASSLGRQRSGYTF
>TRBV27|NA|TRBJ1-1|few
TGTGCCAGCAGTTTAAGTTTGTGGGGGGCAGCTTTCTTT
CASSLSLWGAAFF
>TRBV28|NA|TRBJ1-3|many
TGTGCCAGCAGCTACACGGTCGCTGGAAACACCATATATTTT
CASSYTVAGNTIYF
>TRBV18|TRBD1|TRBJ1-6|NA
TGTGCCAGCTCACCAGGACAGGGACCACCCCTCCACTTT
CASSPGQGPPLHF
>TRBV2|NA|TRBJ2-3|many
TGTGCCAGCAGTGACTCGGCAGGGGCCGGCACAGATACGCAGTATTTT
CASSDSAGAGTDTQYF
>TRBV7-2|TRBD1|TRBJ1-1|many
TGTGCCAGCAGCGAGGACAGGGTAACTGAAGCTTTCTTT
CASSEDRVTEAFF
>TRBV4-2|TRBD2|TRBJ2-3|few
TGTGCCAGCAGCCAAGACTTAGCGGGGGGCACAGATACGCAGTATTTT
CASSQDLAGGTDTQYF
>TRBV9|NA|TRBJ1-6|many
TGTGCCAGCAGCGTAGCTCGACATGCAGCCGATTCACCCCTCCACTTT
CASSVARHAADSPLHF
>TRBV2|NA|TRBJ1-5|medium-sized
TGTGCCAGCAGTGAAGGATTTCAGCCCCAGCATTTT
CASSEGFQPQHF
>TRBV28|NA|TRBJ2-3|NA
TGTGCCAGCAACGACATAGTGGGGGCCACAGATACGCAGTATTTT
CASNDIVGATDTQYF
>TRBV18|NA|TRBJ2-5|few
TGTGCCAGCTCACCGCAACGGGACACACAAGAGACCCAGTACTTC
CASSPQRDTQETQYF
>TRBV7-9|NA|TRBJ2-7|many
TGTGCCAGCAGTTACGACGGTTACGAGCAGTACTTC
CASSYDGYEQYF
>TRBV12-3/TRBV12-4|TRBD1|TRBJ2-7|many
TGTGCCAGCAGTTTAGGGGGGACAGGGGGCTACGAGCAGTACTTC
CASSLGGTGGYEQYF
>TRBV4-1|NA|TRBJ1-4|many
TGCGCCAGCAGCCAAGTTATAGATGGCGAAAAACTGTTTTTT
CASSQVIDGEKLFF
>TRBV10-3|TRBD1|TRBJ2-5|many
TGTGCCATCAAGGGGGCCAGAGGAGAGACCCAGTACTTC
CAIKGARGETQYF
>TRBV12-3/TRBV12-4|NA|TRBJ1-2|many
TGTGCCAGCAGTTTAACCGAAGGGGGCTACACCTTC
CASSLTEGGYTF
>TRBV2|TRBD1|TRBJ2-5|few
TGTGCCAGCAGCGTTGGGACAGCCCCCCAAGAGACCCAGTACTTC
CASSVGTAPQETQYF
>TRBV28|TRBD2|TRBJ2-7|many
TGTGCCAGCAATATAGCGGGGGTTATCTACGAGCAGTACTTC
CASNIAGVIYEQYF
>TRBV4-3|NA|TRBJ1-6|few
TGCGCCAGCAGCCAGCGGGGGCTTTCACCCCTCCACTTT
CASSQRGLSPLHF
>TRBV6-1|TRBD1|TRBJ1-1|few
TGTGCCAGCAGACCTACAGGGGTAGGTGAAGCTTTCTTT
CASRPTGVGEAFF
>TRBV18|NA|TRBJ2-3|few
TGTGCCAGCTCACCACGGGGGGGCACCACAGATACGCAGTATTTT
CASSPRGGTTDTQYF
>TRBV27|NA|TRBJ1-5|many
TGTGCCAGCAGTCCCGGAGAGGCCCAGAAATATAGCAATCAGCCCCAGCATTTT
CASSPGEAQKYSNQPQHF
>TRBV28|NA|TRBJ1-1|many
TGTGCCAGCAGTTTATCGAGAGGACAGAACACTGAAGCTTTCTTT
CASSLSRGQNTEAFF
>TRBV7-9|TRBD1|TRBJ1-5|many
TGTGCCAGCAGCTTGGACAGGGGATGGAATCAGCCCCAGCATTTT
CASSLDRGWNQPQHF
>TRBV28|TRBD2|TRBJ2-1|few
TGTGCCAGCAGTTTAGCCCCTAGCGGGGGGGCCCGTGAGCAGTTCTTC
CASSLAPSGGAREQFF
>TRBV5-1|NA|TRBJ1-4|few
TGCGCCAGCAGCCCCACGTCCAGTCATGAAAAACTGTTTTTT
CASSPTSSHEKLFF
>TRBV29-1|NA|TRBJ1-4|many
TGCAGCGTTGGAACTAATGAAAAACTGTTTTTT
CSVGTNEKLFF
>TRBV7-3|NA|TRBJ1-3|NA
TGTGCCAGCAGCTTACTCTCTGGAAACACCATATATTTT
CASSLLSGNTIYF
>TRBV28|NA|TRBJ1-2|many
TGTGCCAGCAGTCCGGGGCGTACTAACTATGGCTACACCTTC
CASSPGRTNYGYTF
>TRBV20-1|NA|TRBJ1-1|many
TGCAGTGCTAGCAGGGACCGGAACACTGAAGCTTTCTTT
CSASRDRNTEAFF
>TRBV20-1|NA|TRBJ1-1|few
TGCAGTGCTAGAGTAGAGGCAGACACTGAAGCTTTCTTT
CSARVEADTEAFF
>TRBV27|NA|TRBJ1-1|medium-sized
TGTGCCAGCAGGCCGCTCGGGAACACTGAAGCTTTCTTT
CASRPLGNTEAFF
>TRBV12-5|TRBD2|TRBJ2-1|few
TGTGCTAGTGGCCGCGAGACTAGCGGGGGGGCCGTCTACAATGAGCAGTTCTTC
CASGRETSGGAVYNEQFF
>TRBV3-1|TRBD2|TRBJ2-7|many
TGTGCCAGCAGCCAAGATATAGGACTAGCGGGGAGACCCTACGAGCAGTACTTC
CASSQDIGLAGRPYEQYF
>TRBV6-2/TRBV6-3|NA|TRBJ1-1|once
TGTGCCAGCAGACCCCAGACGATGGCCACTGAAGCTTTCTTT
CASRPQTMATEAFF
>TRBV27|NA|TRBJ1-5|many
TGTGCCAGCAGTTTTAGCTGGGGGAATCAGCCCCAGCATTTT
CASSFSWGNQPQHF
>TRBV24-1|TRBD1|TRBJ2-2|NA
TGTGCCACCAGTACCGGGACAGTGGACACCGGGGAGCTGTTTTTT
CATSTGTVDTGELFF
>TRBV20-1|TRBD1|TRBJ1-2|NA
TGCAGTGCTAGAGATCGGACAGGGGCTAACTATGGCTACACCTTC
CSARDRTGANYGYTF
>TRBV5-1|TRBD1|TRBJ1-6|once
TGCGCCAGCAGCTCCGGGACAGGCGCCTCACCCCTCCACTTT
CASSSGTGASPLHF